The 27 T cell receptor beta chains presented below share a single source sample, sequenced in a study of blood T cells in healthy people across ages. The use of a sample-barcoded 5' primer and a J-beta primer mix characterized a second PCR of about 6 to 12 cycles. Via MiXCR, TCRdb re-called the 5' RACE reads, giving one row per CDR3 protein. The table lists some 1.5 million distinct CDR3 sequences, approximately 28% of them singletons. The sample consisted of blood. All receptors come from a woman in her 30s in good health.

The chain joins TRBV9 to TRBJ2-3; maybe TRBD2 (6 bases). This CDR3 region has 15 residues. V was clipped by 4 bases and J by 0 bases, with 12 bases between them. In germline, CDR1 is SGDLS, CDR2 YYNGEE. CDR3 protein: CASSLLGTSTDTQYF. The CDR3 DNA is TGTGCCAGCAGCCTCCTTGGGACTAGCACAGATACGCAGTATTTT.

There are many counts of this clonotype. The chain recombines TRBV3-1 with TRBJ2-5; D is possibly TRBD2 (6 bases). The germline CDR1 and CDR2 sequences are LGHDT and YNNKEL (reference sequence). This CDR3 has 16 residues. Between the trimmed V and J ends, which lost 5 bases and 11 bases, there was a span of 27 bases. DNA for the CDR3: TGTGCCAGCAGCTTATCTGGGACTTCTATAATCTACGCGCAGTACTTC. This gives the protein CASSLSGTSIIYAQYF.

J is TRBJ2-1 and V is TRBV7-8; TRBD2 aligns across 11 bases. Germline CDR1 SGHVS, CDR2 FQNEAQ. Losses at the gene ends were 4 bases for V and 8 bases for J; bases not matched to a gene: 13. This CDR3 is 17 amino acids long. The CDR3 spells CASSWSQLAGVRDEQFF. The CDR3 DNA follows: TGTGCCAGCAGCTGGTCACAACTAGCGGGAGTTCGCGATGAGCAGTTCTTC. Complete variable domain (other parts from reference TRBV7-8 and TRBJ2-1): GAGVSQSPRYKVAKRGQDVALRCDPISGHVSLFWYQQALGQGPEFLTYFQNEAQLDKSGLPSDRFFAERPEGSVSTLKIQRTQQEDSAVYLCASSWSQLAGVRDEQFFGPGTRLTVL.

The rearrangement uses TRBV13 and TRBJ2-7; D call uncertain. Per germline, CDR1 PRHDT and CDR2 FYEKMQ (reference sequence). The CDR3 sequence is 14 residues long. Trimming stripped 0 bases from V and 2 bases from J, with 8 bases between. CDR3 amino acids: CASSLGGKAYEQYF. In DNA form, the CDR3 reads TGTGCCAGCAGCTTAGGGGGGAAAGCCTACGAGCAGTACTTC.

This chain joins TRBV4-1 and TRBJ2-1; D unresolved. Germline lookup yields CDR1 MGHRA and CDR2 YSYEKL. The ends were cut back, 1 base at V and 15 bases at J, with 22 bases in the middle. This CDR3 contains 15 residues. CDR3 DNA: TGCGCCAGCAGCCAAGTGGGTATGGCCGGTTCTTTGCGGTTCTTC. Translated, it gives CASSQVGMAGSLRFF.

Comment on this clonotype: One end of the junction does not line up with germline, which may come from a read error. This chain connects TRBV5-1 to TRBJ2-1; no definite D call. The germline gives CDR1 SGHRS, CDR2 YFSETQ. CDR3 length equals 16 residues. DNA for the CDR3: TGCTCCAGCAGCTCGGTTTCAAGTTCAGTGATGAATGAGCAGTTCTTC. Amino acid sequence: CSSSSVSSSVMNEQFF. The full variable domain, its missing parts supplied by reference TRBV5-1 and TRBJ2-1, is KAGVTQTPRYLIKTRGQQVTLSCSPISGHRSVSWYQQTPGQGLQFLFEYFSETQRNKGNFPGRFSGRQFSNSRSEMNVSTLELGDSALYLCSSSSVSSSVMNEQFFGPGTRLTVL.

CDR3 protein: CSASGSGVNYNEQFF. The CDR3 DNA reads as TGCAGTGCTTCGGGGAGCGGAGTGAATTACAATGAGCAGTTCTTC. This chain uses TRBV20-1 with TRBJ2-1; TRBD2 is a possible D gene (5 bases). Germline values: CDR1 DFQATT, CDR2 SNEGSKA (reference sequence). The V gene lost 5 bases and the J gene lost 4 bases, with 18 bases spanning the gap. The CDR3 spans 15 residues.

The V and J genes are TRBV13 and TRBJ2-1; weak D call: TRBD1 (5 bases). The CDR3 spans 12 residues. V lost 3 bases and J 15 bases, leaving 15 bases between the germline ends. CDR1 is PRHDT and CDR2 is FYEKMQ in the germline V gene (reference sequence). The CDR3 DNA is TGTGCCAGCAGCTTCGGGTTGCAGGGTTTGTTCTTC. Translating gives CASSFGLQGLFF.

This clonotype came up many times. The V call is TRBV20-1, the J call TRBJ2-7, with TRBD1 as a possible D gene (5 bases). Looked up from germline, CDR1 is DFQATT and CDR2 is SNEGSKA (reference sequence). V shed 4 bases and J shed 5 bases, with 18 bases lying between them. There are 14 residues in the CDR3. The CDR3 nucleotides are TGCAGTGCTACCCTAGGGGCGGCAACCAACGAGCAGTACTTC. This codes for CSATLGAATNEQYF.

This clonotype showed up just once. The rearrangement links TRBV12-3 or TRBV12-4 to TRBJ2-2, with D perhaps matching TRBD1 (6 bases). This CDR3 has 13 amino acids. Trimming took off 7 bases at V and 9 bases at J, with 15 bases between the two ends. The CDR3 loop reads CASTHRDPRELFF. CDR3 bases: TGTGCCAGCACCCACAGGGATCCCAGGGAGCTGTTTTTT.

The rearrangement uses TRBV5-5 and TRBJ2-3; D may be TRBD1 or TRBD2 (5 bases each). The CDR3 has 16 residues. Germline V gives CDR1 SGHKS, CDR2 YYEKEE (reference sequence). Trimming shortened V by 0 bases and J by 6 bases, and 17 bases separated the two germline ends. The CDR3 loop is CASSLAGSLAGDTQYF. DNA of the CDR3: TGTGCCAGCAGCTTGGCCGGGTCCCTAGCAGGGGATACGCAGTATTTT.

This chain uses TRBV15 with TRBJ1-2; 7 nucleotides line up with TRBD1. The germline V gene has CDR1 LNHNV and CDR2 YYDKDF (reference sequence). The CDR3 has 13 residues. V lost 4 bases and J lost 4; bases outside the gene matches: 3. The CDR3 DNA reads as TGTGCCACCAGCAAAGACAGGGTCTATGGCTACACCTTC. It specifies CATSKDRVYGYTF.

The rearrangement joins TRBV20-1 to TRBJ1-4, with D possibly being TRBD1 (5 bases). The germline V gene encodes CDR1 DFQATT and CDR2 SNEGSKA (reference sequence). The CDR3 consists of 18 residues. V shed 0 bases and J shed 0 bases, with 17 bases lying between them. CDR3 region: CSARDSGPEFATNEKLFF. CDR3 nucleotides: TGCAGTGCTAGAGATTCGGGGCCGGAATTTGCAACTAATGAAAAACTGTTTTTT.

The chain carries TRBV5-1 and TRBJ2-5; no clear D. Germline CDR1 reads SGHRS; CDR2 reads YFSETQ. This CDR3 is 14 amino acids long. V lost 4 bases to trimming and J lost 4 bases, with 14 bases between them. In nucleotides, the CDR3 is TGCGCCAGCAGCCCGACGGCGGTTTTAGAGACCCAGTACTTC. Encoded protein: CASSPTAVLETQYF.

The chain uses TRBV5-1 and TRBJ2-7; perhaps D is TRBD1 or TRBD2 (5 bases each). The CDR3 runs 16 residues. V shed 4 bases and J shed 5 bases, with 22 bases lying between them. The germline gives CDR1 SGHRS, CDR2 YFSETQ. Here the CDR3 reads CASSAGLLDLGDEQYF. The CDR3 DNA reads as TGCGCCAGCAGCGCGGGCCTTCTGGACCTGGGGGACGAGCAGTACTTC.

This chain connects TRBV7-9 to TRBJ1-2; 8 positions match TRBD1. V trimming: 6 bases; J trimming: 0 bases; junction bases outside the gene matches: 6. This CDR3 contains 15 residues. Germline V CDR1 and CDR2: SEHNR, FQNEAQ (reference sequence). The CDR3 DNA sequence: TGTGCCAGCAGGGCTAGACAGGGGACTAACTATGGCTACACCTTC. Residues: CASRARQGTNYGYTF.

The rearrangement joins TRBV28 to TRBJ2-1, with a weak D call TRBD1 (5 bases). Germline V gene data show CDR1 as MDHEN and CDR2 as SYDVKM. CDR3 length equals 14 residues. Trimming took off 5 bases at V and 4 bases at J, with 12 bases between the two ends. The CDR3 region is CASSPTEGYNEQFF. CDR3 bases: TGTGCCAGCAGTCCGACAGAAGGATACAATGAGCAGTTCTTC.

This clonotype has just a few counts. This rearrangement joins TRBV5-1 to TRBJ2-7; possibly TRBD1 or TRBD2 for D (5 bases each). The CDR3 runs 14 residues. Trimming removed 4 bases at V and 4 bases at J, with 15 bases between. Germline V CDR1 and CDR2: SGHRS, YFSETQ. The CDR3 DNA sequence: TGCGCCAGCAGCGCGGTGGGGACCGAGTACGAGCAGTACTTC. Protein product: CASSAVGTEYEQYF.

The genes are TRBV2 and TRBJ1-5; D is perhaps TRBD1 (6 bases). This CDR3 contains 15 residues. The ends were cut back, 6 bases at V and 0 bases at J, with 12 bases in the middle. Germline-derived CDR1 and CDR2 are SNHLY and FYNNEI. The CDR3: CASRPTGYSNQPQHF. The DNA of the CDR3 is TGTGCCAGCAGACCGACAGGATATAGCAATCAGCCCCAGCATTTT. The whole variable domain, filled in from reference TRBV2 and TRBJ1-5, reads EPEVTQTPSHQVTQMGQEVILRCVPISNHLYFYWYRQILGQKVEFLVSFYNNEISEKSEIFDDQFSVERPDGSNFTLKIRSTKLEDSAMYFCASRPTGYSNQPQHFGDGTRLSIL.

This clonotype has a count of ten or more. The genes are TRBV12-3 or TRBV12-4 and TRBJ2-3; 8 bases map to TRBD2. The trim removed 5 bases at V and 4 bases at J, leaving 8 bases unmatched. The CDR3 spans 15 residues. CDR3 loop: CASSPAGVLADTQYF. The CDR3 nucleotides are TGTGCCAGCAGTCCAGCGGGGGTGTTGGCAGATACGCAGTATTTT.

This clonotype was detected a few times. V and J are TRBV27 and TRBJ2-4, with 8 bases lining up with TRBD1. V shed 3 bases and J 15 bases; nucleotides not matched to a gene: 19. There are 16 residues in the CDR3. Germline lookup yields CDR1 MNHEY and CDR2 SMNVEV (reference sequence). The CDR3 sequence is CASSFWTGLSLDERYF. The DNA for the CDR3 is TGTGCCAGCAGTTTTTGGACAGGGCTATCTTTGGACGAGCGGTACTTC.

The V gene is TRBV27, the J gene TRBJ1-1, with D perhaps matching TRBD1 (5 bases). Between the trimmed V and J ends, which lost 5 bases and 1 base, there was a span of 11 bases. Looked up from germline, CDR1 is MNHEY and CDR2 is SMNVEV (reference sequence). This CDR3 is built from 14 residues. The CDR3 DNA reads TGTGCCAGCAGTGATTGGGGGAGGAACACTGAAGCTTTCTTT. The encoded protein is CASSDWGRNTEAFF.

The chain combines TRBV7-2 with TRBJ2-5; no definite D call. The germline V gene has CDR1 SGHTA and CDR2 FQGNSA. The CDR3 has 10 residues. With 4 bases removed from V and 5 bases from J, the gap between germline ends came to 2 bases. The CDR3: CASSCETQYF. The CDR3 nucleotides read TGTGCCAGCAGCTGTGAGACCCAGTACTTC.

As to this clonotype: It may be a read error: a sequence one base away is much more abundant. J is TRBJ2-6 and V is TRBV5-1; a weak D match, TRBD2 (6 bases). CDR1 and CDR2 (germline): SGHRS, YFSETQ. This CDR3 contains 18 residues. CDR3 nucleotides: TGCGCCAGCAGCTTAGGAGGGGTGGGCCCCTCTGGGGCCAACGTCCGGACTTTC. Translating gives CASSLGGVGPSGANVRTF. Combining the CDR3 with reference TRBV5-1 and TRBJ2-6 gives the whole variable domain KAGVTQTPRYLIKTRGQQVTLSCSPISGHRSVSWYQQTPGQGLQFLFEYFSETQRNKGNFPGRFSGRQFSNSRSEMNVSTLELGDSALYLCASSLGGVGPSGANVRTFGAGSRLTVL.

This chain connects TRBV2 to TRBJ2-3, with TRBD2 matching 12 bases. Trimming took 5 bases from V and 5 from J; bases not matched to a gene: 5. The CDR3 runs 15 residues. Germline-derived CDR1 and CDR2 are SNHLY and FYNNEI. The CDR3 protein is CASSFLAGGVDTQYF. The CDR3 region has the DNA TGTGCCAGCAGTTTCCTAGCGGGGGGGGTAGATACGCAGTATTTT.

Concerning this clonotype: A read error may be the cause here, since a much bigger clone is one base away. The chain recombines TRBV6-6 with TRBJ2-1, with D tentatively TRBD1 (6 bases). The CDR3 length is 16 residues. In germline, CDR1 is MNHNY, CDR2 SVGAGI (reference sequence). CDR3 nucleotide sequence: TGTGCCAGCAGAAGGAGGTCAGGGGATCTCTACAATGAGCAGTGCTTC. Translating it yields CASRRRSGDLYNEQCF.

This clonotype was detected only a few times. The V and J genes are TRBV25-1 and TRBJ2-5, with TRBD1 as a possible D gene (5 bases). Germline V CDR1 and CDR2: MGHDK, SYGVNS. The CDR3 is 12 amino acids. Trimming pared 8 bases from V and 5 bases from J, leaving 12 bases between. The CDR3 DNA follows: TGTGCCAGCCTGGGGCAGGTGGAGACCCAGTACTTC. It encodes CASLGQVETQYF.